This entry concerns a single TCR beta chain. CDR1 is MNHNS and CDR2 is SASEGT in the germline V gene. The CDR3 is 15 residues long. Trimming cost V 8 bases and J 6 bases; bases outside gene matches: 11. Pretreatment and on-treatment samples were taken, numbering 1 to 8 per patient. This entry belongs to a study of PD-L1 blockade in urothelial cancer. Whole-study context: Most patients, twenty-five of 29, were males with bladder-origin cancer.

This table comes from immunoSEQ multiplex PCR, and its TCRdb copy is limited to in-frame clones, with some not included. The sample lists approximately 50,000 clones; approximately 90% were seen once. The sample was PBMCs, taken around atezolizumab (anti-PD-L1) treatment. The sequence was collected from a man aged 60 to 69 with urothelial cancer. The chain joins TRBV6-1 to TRBJ2-1; TRBD1 aligns across 9 bases. CDR3 protein: CASGGLGTGTNEQFF. CDR3 nucleotides: TGTGCCAGCGGGGGATTAGGGACAGGGACCAATGAGCAGTTCTTC.